This T cell receptor (beta chain) comes out of a study of CD8 T cells in Susac syndrome. Whole-study results and caveats: The study acknowledged a relatively small number of individuals in its TCR sequencing and HLA analysis.

On this clonotype: Its antigen is not known.

The CDR3 extends over 16 amino acids. Trimming took off 3 bases at V and 0 bases at J, with 12 bases between the two ends. Germline-derived CDR1 and CDR2 are SEHNR and FQNEAQ (reference sequence). Sequencing of TCR beta drew on CD8+ and CD4+ T cells from blood. Reverse transcription of about 0.45 to 1 ug RNA was carried out with random hexamers. TCRdb fed the immunoSEQ multiplex PCR reads into MiXCR, producing one record per CDR3 protein. The profile covers fewer than 350,000 distinct CDR3 sequences, with approximately 85% appearing a single time and 0.21% taken by the ten largest. The sequenced sample was CD8+ T cells from PBMCs. The J gene is TRBJ2-1, the V gene TRBV7-9; D is undetermined. The sequence derives from a human donor with multiple sclerosis. This CDR3 is CASSLAARPSYNEQFF. DNA for the CDR3: TGTGCCAGCAGCTTGGCGGCTCGCCCCTCCTACAATGAGCAGTTCTTC.